The present T cell receptor (beta chain) was sequenced within a study of T cell changes during pregnancy in multiple sclerosis. Clones were read by immunoSEQ multiplex PCR, and TCRdb kept only the in-frame ones, dropping some. The sample shows around 50,000 clones, 70% to 90% of them seen only once. Trimming removed 4 bases from V and 5 bases from J, with 24 bases in between. The CDR3 extends over 17 amino acids. Germline loops: CDR1 SGDLS, CDR2 YYNGEE. The receptor was derived from a female donor with multiple sclerosis, enrolled in a pregnancy study. The chain uses TRBV9 and TRBJ2-5; a weak D match, TRBD2 (6 bases). Source: peripheral blood, taken in the first trimester of pregnancy. CDR3: CASSPHSRALADETQYF. The CDR3 DNA reads as TGTGCCAGCAGCCCCCACAGTCGGGCTTTAGCGGATGAGACCCAGTACTTC.